This T cell receptor beta chain was recorded in a study of shared clonotypes between healthy human individuals. General study results and limits: It was observed that roughly 4.8% of naive CD4 clonotypes were shared across several donors.

Note on this clone: The antigen is undetermined.

The CDR3 runs 17 residues. The ends lost 8 bases at V and 9 bases at J; junction bases unmatched: 17. The germline V gene has CDR1 SEHNR and CDR2 FQNEAQ (reference sequence). The repertoire was sequenced with immunoSEQ multiplex PCR; TCRdb's copy has only in-frame clones and lacks some. The data show more than 1,200,000 clones, about 98.5% seen once. The sequencing input was naive CD4+ T cells sorted from blood. Subset specified: CD45RA+ positively selected. The TCR was taken from a man in his thirties or forties in good health. The genes are TRBV7-9 and TRBJ2-1; TRBD2 matches at 12 bases. The CDR3 sequence is CASGTRLAGALPSEQFF. In DNA form, the CDR3 reads TGTGCCAGCGGAACCAGACTAGCGGGAGCTCTCCCTAGTGAGCAGTTCTTC.